This TCR beta chain was recorded in a study of T cell changes during pregnancy in multiple sclerosis. The CDR3 is 12 amino acids. Germline V gene lookup returns CDR1 LNHNV and CDR2 YYDKDF (reference sequence). V lost 6 bases and J lost 4, with 9 bases in between. Only in-frame clones appear in the TCRdb table, and some are missing; sequencing was by immunoSEQ multiplex PCR. The table shows fewer than 55,000 clones, with 80% to 95% occurring only once. The chain carries TRBV15 and TRBJ1-1; no clear D gene. The sample consisted of peripheral blood, taken after pregnancy. The receptor comes from a female donor with multiple sclerosis, enrolled in a pregnancy study. The CDR3 is CATRPPGTEAFF. CDR3 in DNA: TGTGCCACCAGACCCCCGGGCACTGAAGCTTTCTTT.